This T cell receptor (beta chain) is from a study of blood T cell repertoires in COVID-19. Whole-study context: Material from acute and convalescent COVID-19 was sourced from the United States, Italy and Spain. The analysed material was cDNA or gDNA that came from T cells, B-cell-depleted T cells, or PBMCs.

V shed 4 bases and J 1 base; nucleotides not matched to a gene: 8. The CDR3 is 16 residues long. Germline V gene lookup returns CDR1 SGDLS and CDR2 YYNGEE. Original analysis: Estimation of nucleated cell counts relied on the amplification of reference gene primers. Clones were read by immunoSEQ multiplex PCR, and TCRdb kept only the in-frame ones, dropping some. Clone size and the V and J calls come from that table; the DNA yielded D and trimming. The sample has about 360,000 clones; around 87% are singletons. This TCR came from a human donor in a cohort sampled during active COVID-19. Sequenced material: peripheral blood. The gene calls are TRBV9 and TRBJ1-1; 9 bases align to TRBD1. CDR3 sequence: CASSQGTGSSNTEAFF. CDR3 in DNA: TGTGCCAGCAGCCAGGGGACAGGGTCTTCGAACACTGAAGCTTTCTTT.